The subject of this entry is one T cell receptor (beta chain). Its target antigen remains unknown. The record has no base qualities; no much larger clone is one base away. The cohort was made up of approximately 700 healthy bone marrow donors. Cohort members were all nominally healthy when sampled, although unrecorded immune exposures were likely present. The donor was CMV seronegative and belonged to the group of 350 to 400 seronegative cohort members. Every donor gave a peripheral blood sample, and the peripheral blood mononuclear cells from that sample were used for TCR beta sequencing. Genomic DNA was extracted from the blood cell samples with the Qiagen DNeasy Blood Extraction Kit. The method was the immunoSEQ multiplex PCR assay. For the multiplex PCR, a mixture combining 60 forward primers for TCR Vbeta segments and 13 reverse primers for TCR Jbeta segments was used. The CDR3 region of rearranged TCR beta genes was amplified from genomic DNA with a multiplex PCR assay. On the Illumina HiSeq System, the amplified TCR beta libraries were sequenced as 87-base-pair reads. In the paper's pipeline: In a later analysis, some 80 million unique TCR beta chains were counted across the 666 repertoires, and around 10 million of these chains were shared by at least two donors. To remove PCR and sequencing errors, raw reads were error-corrected and collapsed into unique sequences using a nearest-neighbor algorithm that merged closely related sequences. Alignment of CDR3 sequences to IMGT reference sequences was used to assign V, D and J gene segments. For a sequence to be retained, a match of at least six nucleotides to both a V gene segment and a J gene segment was required. A rearrangement counted as productive if the CDR3 had no stop codons and remained in frame with V and J, and every other rearrangement counted as non-productive. Following IMGT convention, CDR3 was defined as the stretch from the second conserved V-encoded cysteine up to the conserved J-encoded phenylalanine. In an earlier analysis of 587 of the donors, sequences lacking an unambiguous match to a single V gene segment were excluded. In an earlier analysis of several hundred of the donors, V segments were called functional above 56.7% productive rearrangements and were called segregating when the between-donor standard deviation exceeded 5%. To diagnose cytomegalovirus status from the catalog of TCR beta chain sequences, a statistical classification framework was built. V and J gene assignment, in a later analysis, came from comparing TCR nucleotide sequences with IMGT/GENE-DB human TR gene sequences. The TCRdist pipeline was used in a later analysis to assign CDR3 sequences and most-parsimonious VDJ recombination scenarios. In a later analysis, each TCR beta chain was defined by its CDR3 amino acid sequence together with its V-gene family, and reads without a unique V-gene family were excluded. As a way to deal with suspected cross-contamination and a sequencing artifact, a later analysis dropped 640 or so nucleotide sequences that were highly shared and had low generation probability. In a later analysis, a clonal expansion index was calculated for each public chain from normalized within-repertoire ranks of inferred template counts. In a later analysis, generation probabilities were computed with a VDJ recombination model fitted to out-of-frame rearrangements, and the resulting probabilities were checked against IGoR. In a later analysis, hypergeometric tests were used to score TCR-TCR, TCR-HLA and TCR-CMV co-occurrence, with a repertoire-size bias correction applied to TCR pairs. False discovery rates were estimated in a later analysis by permuting HLA or CMV assignments 20 times. In a later analysis, co-occurring TCRs were grouped using DBSCAN, and TCRdist sequence similarity was added for clustering within HLA-allele-positive subsets. Repertoires with fewer than 30,000 or more than 120,000 public chains, plus five repertoires with anomalous nucleotide sharing, were excluded from co-occurrence clustering. TCRdb's version of the immuneACCESS table is confined to in-frame rearrangements and falls short of the full clone set. An unresolved V gene accounts for under half of the shortfall where checked; the remainder is of unknown origin. That table supplies the V and J calls and clone size; D and trimming were determined from the DNA. The sample profile shows roughly 160,000 clones; around 72% of them were found once. The ten largest clones capture 2.5% of the sample.

This sample was included in a study of cytomegalovirus exposure and HLA in healthy donors (dated by TCRdb to the late 2010s). Regarding the complete study: An earlier analysis of approximately 600 of the donors reported 250 to 350 Gb of sequence data and some 120 million unique TCR beta sequences from 150 million to 200 million T cells. About 300 gigabases of sequencing data and roughly 81 million unique TCR sequences made up an early release that covered several hundred HLA-typed donors. Of the 398 genotyped donors, roughly 80% were placed in the genetic ancestry cluster associated with self-reported Caucasian donors. The study was designed to test whether signatures of past pathogen exposure could be identified by cataloging public T cell receptors. Using immunosequencing, the study profiled T cell repertoires from around 670 subjects and related those repertoires to cytomegalovirus serostatus. A separate validation cohort of approximately 130 different subjects was used in addition to the roughly 700-subject first cohort. To predict cytomegalovirus infection status, the study combined high-throughput TCR immunosequencing, statistical association of individual TCRs with disease status, and machine learning. A later analysis re-examined previously published TCR beta repertoires from about 700 donors and added high-resolution HLA genotyping to investigate patterns of TCR occurrence. In the later analysis, no new phenotypic data were used to find candidate immune exposures; instead, reliance was placed on TCR beta sequences and their occurrence across donors. An earlier analysis of about 620 of the donors applied high-throughput TCR beta sequencing to assess whether each TCR beta V gene segment acted as functional or pseudogenic. Donor age, sex, ethnicity and CMV serostatus were compiled alongside the repertoire data. In a later genetic analysis, genome-wide SNP genotypes for about 65% of the 666 donors were used, and that subset was treated as a discovery cohort. All discovery cohort repertoires had been generated using a single sequencing platform. Both class I and class II loci were covered by HLA typing, at four-digit resolution. Typing coverage varied by locus: roughly 629-640 donors for A, B, C, DRB1 and DQB1; roughly 560 for DQA1; approximately 610 for DPA1; approximately 490 for DPB1. Several DR-DQ haplotypes were handled as single units for association and clustering, since linkage in the cohort was strong. Among a few hundred genotyped donors of the cohort, an average of approximately 240,000 unique TCR beta nucleotide sequences were sequenced per donor, around 20% of them non-productive. The investigation overall reported the following: The earlier analysis of approximately 540 of the donors excluded 15 to 20 rarely observed V segments, including chromosome 9 orphons, because counts were too low. Because the 87-base-pair reads could not distinguish some IMGT-functional V segments, including TRBV6-2 and TRBV6-3, those segments were excluded. An earlier analysis of some 560 of the donors showed that most TCR beta V segments appeared in productive rearrangements either about 87% or about 30% of the time, which broadly matched IMGT annotations. The authors suggested that the approach could potentially be generalized to other disease states and immunological phenotypes. According to a later analysis, most CMV-associated TCR beta chains appeared to be HLA-restricted, and the HLA associations seemed to be driven largely by CMV exposure. Compared with the roughly 700-donor mean, donors in an Asian-associated ancestry cluster had fewer N-insertions in productive TCRs, according to a later genetic analysis. A cluster of highly shared sequence variants was judged likely to represent a technical artifact of the sequencing pipeline. Presence/absence analyses assumed roughly uniform sequencing depth across donors, an assumption that may not hold. In the study, some 160 TCR beta chains were listed as associated with cytomegalovirus. In a later analysis, more than 15,000 TCR beta sequences were associated with specific HLA alleles at a false discovery rate of 0.05. Strong co-occurrence of HLA alleles, especially DR and DQ, made assigning TCR associations to individual alleles difficult. Correlated functional status among segregating V segments might reflect linkage disequilibrium, but an unknown experimental factor could not be ruled out. In vitro tests confirmed that a few of the cytomegalovirus-associated TCR beta chains recognize cytomegalovirus antigens. The classifier was reported to diagnose cytomegalovirus status with high specificity and sensitivity in both the original cohort and the validation cohort. Because HLA typing was missing for some donors at each locus, association tests included only the typed subset. In this cohort, only TCR beta chains were sequenced, and detectable features were limited by the absence of alpha or paired-chain data. Most TCR sequences were seen in very few donors, while some public TCRs were found in many individuals. A later genetic analysis associated a missense DCLRE1C variant with V-gene and J-gene trimming of TCR beta chains, and an independent cohort replicated the association. A later analysis found that TCR association rates varied across HLA loci, with DRB1 alleles showing the most associated TCRs and HLA-C alleles the fewest. A later analysis reported that several top co-occurrence clusters appeared linked to parvovirus B19, influenza, CMV and Epstein-Barr virus. For the cohort, immune exposure information was limited to CMV serostatus. A further reported finding was that TCR beta sequences accurately predicted the HLA-A and HLA-B alleles for most subjects in the first cohort. A later analysis found that HLA-associated TCR beta chains were more clonally expanded and had lower generation probabilities than equally common non-associated chains.

Taken from the germline V gene, the CDR1 and CDR2 loops are MDHEN and SYDVKM. Cut back by 5 bases and 7 bases, the V and J ends lie 8 bases apart. The CDR3 contains 12 residues, cysteine and phenylalanine counted. Here the CDR3 DNA is all that survives: 36 bases in frame from base 1. This receptor chain uses TRBV28 and TRBJ2-2, with no D gene named confidently. This receptor was identified in a female donor in good health and CMV-seronegative. Sequencing was carried out using PBMCs. The CDR3 protein: CASSPPVGELFF. The nucleotides are TGTGCCAGCAGTCCACCGGTCGGGGAGCTGTTTTTT.